This entry lists 3 T cell receptor beta chains sequenced from one sample in a study of blood T cell repertoires in COVID-19. Repertoires were generated with immunoSEQ multiplex PCR, while TCRdb's copy carries only in-frame clones and drops some. Of roughly 350,000 clones listed, roughly 90% are singletons. Sequences were obtained from PBMCs or T cells enriched from blood (not recorded which). These receptors came from a woman in her 30s who had recovered from COVID-19.

The chain combines TRBV3-1 (or the pseudogene TRBV3-2) with TRBJ1-1, with D hard to call. This CDR3 spans 14 amino acids. CDR1 LGHDT and CDR2 YNNKEL come from the germline V gene (reference sequence). V lost 1 base and J lost 1, with 7 bases in between. CDR3 DNA: TGTGCCAGCAGCCAAGTTGGGAGGAACACTGAAGCTTTCTTT. Translation gives CASSQVGRNTEAFF.

V usage is TRBV2 and J usage is TRBJ2-1; TRBD1 aligns across 9 bases. The V gene end was trimmed by 4 bases and the J gene end by 9 bases; junction bases not matched to a gene: 10. Germline-derived CDR1 and CDR2 are SNHLY and FYNNEI. The CDR3 runs 15 residues. CDR3 loop: CASSGRDRVSSEQFF. DNA for the CDR3: TGTGCCAGCAGTGGCCGGGACAGGGTTTCTAGTGAGCAGTTCTTC. The entire variable domain, with the rest obtained from reference TRBV2 and TRBJ2-1, is as follows: EPEVTQTPSHQVTQMGQEVILRCVPISNHLYFYWYRQILGQKVEFLVSFYNNEISEKSEIFDDQFSVERPDGSNFTLKIRSTKLEDSAMYFCASSGRDRVSSEQFFGPGTRLTVL.

The chain carries TRBV7-9 and TRBJ1-1; D not resolved. Looked up from germline, CDR1 is SEHNR and CDR2 is FQNEAQ (reference sequence). The CDR3 is made up of 12 amino acids. V was cut by 2 bases and J by 3 bases, with 4 bases left in between. CDR3 DNA sequence: TGTGCCAGCAGCTTAAGAGACACTGAAGCTTTCTTT. This sequence encodes CASSLRDTEAFF.